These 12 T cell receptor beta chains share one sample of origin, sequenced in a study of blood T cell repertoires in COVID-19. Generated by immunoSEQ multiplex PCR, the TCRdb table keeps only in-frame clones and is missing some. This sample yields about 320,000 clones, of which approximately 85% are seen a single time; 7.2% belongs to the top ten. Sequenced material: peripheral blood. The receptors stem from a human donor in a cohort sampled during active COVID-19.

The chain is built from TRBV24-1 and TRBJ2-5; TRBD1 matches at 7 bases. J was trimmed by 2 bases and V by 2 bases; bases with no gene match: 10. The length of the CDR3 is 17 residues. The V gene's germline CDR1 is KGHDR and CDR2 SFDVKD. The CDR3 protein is CATSDSYPRQGQETQYF. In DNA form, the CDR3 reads TGTGCCACCAGTGATTCCTATCCTCGACAGGGACAAGAGACCCAGTACTTC.

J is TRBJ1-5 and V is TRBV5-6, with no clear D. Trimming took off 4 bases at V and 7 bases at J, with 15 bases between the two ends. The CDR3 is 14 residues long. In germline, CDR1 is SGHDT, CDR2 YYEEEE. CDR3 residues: CASSPRSTMQPQHF. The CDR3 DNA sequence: TGTGCCAGCAGCCCCCGGAGCACCATGCAGCCCCAGCATTTT.

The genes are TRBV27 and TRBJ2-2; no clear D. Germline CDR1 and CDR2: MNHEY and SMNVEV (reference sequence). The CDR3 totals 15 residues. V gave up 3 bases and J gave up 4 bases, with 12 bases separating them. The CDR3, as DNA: TGTGCCAGCAGTTTCGAGGAGCGAGGCACCGGGGAGCTGTTTTTT. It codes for CASSFEERGTGELFF.

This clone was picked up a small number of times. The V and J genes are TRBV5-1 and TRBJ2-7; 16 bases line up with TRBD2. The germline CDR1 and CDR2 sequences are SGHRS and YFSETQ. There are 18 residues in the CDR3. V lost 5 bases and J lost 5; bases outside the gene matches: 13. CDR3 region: CASSTGTSGGAGIHEQYF. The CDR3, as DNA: TGCGCCAGCAGTACCGGGACTAGCGGGGGGGCCGGAATCCACGAGCAGTACTTC.

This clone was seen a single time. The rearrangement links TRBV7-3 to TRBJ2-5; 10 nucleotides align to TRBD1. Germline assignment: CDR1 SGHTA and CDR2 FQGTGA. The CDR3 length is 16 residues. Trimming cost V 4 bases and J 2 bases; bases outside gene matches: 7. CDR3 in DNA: TGTGCCAGCAGCTCCCAGCCGGGACAGGGGCAAGAGACCCAGTACTTC. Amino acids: CASSSQPGQGQETQYF.

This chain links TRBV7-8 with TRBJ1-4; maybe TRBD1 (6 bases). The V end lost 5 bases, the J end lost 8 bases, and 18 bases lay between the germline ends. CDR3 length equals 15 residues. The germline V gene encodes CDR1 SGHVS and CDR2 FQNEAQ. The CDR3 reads CASSLAQGSLEKLFF. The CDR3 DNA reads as TGTGCCAGCAGCCTGGCACAGGGCTCCTTAGAAAAACTGTTTTTT.

The CDR3 nucleotides read TGCAGTGCTAGAGATAAACGGGAGCAGTACTTC. Its protein product is CSARDKREQYF. The chain carries TRBV20-1 and TRBJ2-7; D call uncertain. Germline assignment: CDR1 DFQATT and CDR2 SNEGSKA (reference sequence). The CDR3 extends over 11 amino acids. V was cut by 0 bases and J by 7 bases, with 7 bases left in between.

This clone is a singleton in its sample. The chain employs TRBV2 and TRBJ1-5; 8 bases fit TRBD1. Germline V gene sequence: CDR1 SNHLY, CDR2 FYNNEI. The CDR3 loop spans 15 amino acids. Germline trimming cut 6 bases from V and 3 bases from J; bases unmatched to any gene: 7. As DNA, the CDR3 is TGTGCCAGCAGGCCCGGGACAGGCGACAATCAGCCCCAGCATTTT. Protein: CASRPGTGDNQPQHF.

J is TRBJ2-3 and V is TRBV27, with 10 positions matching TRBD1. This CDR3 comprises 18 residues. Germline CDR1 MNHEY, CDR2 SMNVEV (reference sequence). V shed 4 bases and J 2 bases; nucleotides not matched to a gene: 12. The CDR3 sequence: CASSSRNPGQGFTDTQYF. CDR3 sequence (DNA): TGTGCCAGCAGTTCCAGAAACCCGGGACAGGGGTTCACAGATACGCAGTATTTT.

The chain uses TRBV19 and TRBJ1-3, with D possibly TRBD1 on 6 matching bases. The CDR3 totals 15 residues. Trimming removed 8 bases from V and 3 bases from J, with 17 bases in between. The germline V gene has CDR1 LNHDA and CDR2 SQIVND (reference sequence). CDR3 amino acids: CASRKEGVFGNTIYF. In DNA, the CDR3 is TGTGCCAGTCGAAAAGAGGGGGTGTTTGGAAACACCATATATTTT. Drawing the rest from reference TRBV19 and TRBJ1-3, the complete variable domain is DGGITQSPKYLFRKEGQNVTLSCEQNLNHDAMYWYRQDPGQGLRLIYYSQIVNDFQKGDIAEGYSVSREKKESFPLTVTSAQKNPTAFYLCASRKEGVFGNTIYFGEGSWLTVV.

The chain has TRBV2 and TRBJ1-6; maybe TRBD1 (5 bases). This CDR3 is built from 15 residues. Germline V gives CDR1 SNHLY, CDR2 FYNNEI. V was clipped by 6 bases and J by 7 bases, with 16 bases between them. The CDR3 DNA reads TGTGCCAGCAGCTACGACAGCAGCGACAATTCACCCCTCCACTTT. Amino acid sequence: CASSYDSSDNSPLHF.

The DNA of the CDR3 is TGTGCCAGCAGCTTGCCGGGACAGGGGATCAATGAGCAGTTCTTC. This encodes CASSLPGQGINEQFF. The chain joins TRBV7-9 to TRBJ2-1; 10 bases map to TRBD1. CDR1 is SEHNR and CDR2 is FQNEAQ in the germline V gene (reference sequence). The CDR3 has 15 residues. The trim removed 3 bases at V and 6 bases at J, leaving 5 bases unmatched.